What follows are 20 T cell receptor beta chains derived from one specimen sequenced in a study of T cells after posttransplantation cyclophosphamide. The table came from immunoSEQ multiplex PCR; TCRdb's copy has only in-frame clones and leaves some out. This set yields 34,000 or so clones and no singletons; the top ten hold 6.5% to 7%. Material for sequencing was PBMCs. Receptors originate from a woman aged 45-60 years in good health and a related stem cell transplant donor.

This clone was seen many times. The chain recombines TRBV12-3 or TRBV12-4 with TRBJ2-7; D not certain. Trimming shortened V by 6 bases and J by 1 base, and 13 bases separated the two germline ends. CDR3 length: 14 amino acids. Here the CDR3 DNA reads TGTGCCAGCAGGCGGAGAGACGGATCCTACGAGCAGTACTTC. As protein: CASRRRDGSYEQYF.

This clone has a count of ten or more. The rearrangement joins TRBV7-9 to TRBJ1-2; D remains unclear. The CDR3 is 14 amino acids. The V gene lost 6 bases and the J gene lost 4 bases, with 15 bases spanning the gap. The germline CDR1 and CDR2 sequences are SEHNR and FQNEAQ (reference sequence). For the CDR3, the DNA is TGTGCCAGCAGTCCAAAAACTGGACTCTATGGCTACACCTTC. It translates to CASSPKTGLYGYTF.

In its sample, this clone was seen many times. The chain's CDR3 is CASSSLGQGLNTEAFF. The DNA of the CDR3 is TGTGCCAGCAGCTCTTTGGGACAGGGGTTGAACACTGAAGCTTTCTTT. This chain links TRBV11-2 with TRBJ1-1, with 10 nucleotides matching TRBD1. The ends lost 4 bases at V and 0 bases at J; junction bases unmatched: 5. CDR1 is SGHAT, CDR2 FQNNGV, per germline. The CDR3 runs to 16 residues.

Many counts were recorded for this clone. CDR3 residues: CASSQEASRGSEQYF. The CDR3 DNA reads TGCGCCAGCAGCCAAGAAGCTAGCCGGGGAAGCGAGCAGTACTTC. V and J are TRBV4-1 and TRBJ2-7, with TRBD2 as a possible D gene (5 bases). This CDR3 is 15 amino acids long. The V end was cut by 0 bases, the J end by 6 bases, with 15 bases between. Germline V lookup: CDR1 MGHRA, CDR2 YSYEKL.

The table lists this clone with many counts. The CDR3 DNA reads as TGCGCCAGCAGCCCACTAGCGGGCCTCTCCTACGAGCAGTACTTC. Protein sequence: CASSPLAGLSYEQYF. The chain links TRBV4-1 to TRBJ2-7; 9 bases are shared with TRBD2. The CDR3 runs 15 residues. V was pared by 4 bases and J by 0 bases, with 4 bases of the junction left unmatched. Germline V gives CDR1 MGHRA, CDR2 YSYEKL.

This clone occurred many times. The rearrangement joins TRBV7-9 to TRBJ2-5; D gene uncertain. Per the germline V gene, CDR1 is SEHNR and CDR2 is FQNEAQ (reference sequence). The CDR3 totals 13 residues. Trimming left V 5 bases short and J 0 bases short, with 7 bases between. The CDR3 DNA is TGTGCCAGCAGCCCAAAGGACCAAGAGACCCAGTACTTC. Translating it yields CASSPKDQETQYF.

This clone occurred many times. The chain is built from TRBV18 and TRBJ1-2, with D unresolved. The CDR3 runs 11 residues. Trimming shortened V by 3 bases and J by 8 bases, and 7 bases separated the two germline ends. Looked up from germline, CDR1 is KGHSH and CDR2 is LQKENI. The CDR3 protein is CASSPLRGYTF. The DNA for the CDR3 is TGTGCCAGCTCACCGCTGAGGGGCTACACCTTC.

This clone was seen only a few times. DNA for the CDR3: TGTGCCAGCAGCTTTCTAGCGGGAGGGGAGCAGTATTTT. Translated: CASSFLAGGEQYF. The chain recombines TRBV7-3 with TRBJ2-3; 12 positions agree with TRBD2. Germline CDR1 is SGHTA and CDR2 is FQGTGA. V was pared by 3 bases and J by 11 bases, with 3 bases of the junction left unmatched. There are 13 residues in the CDR3.

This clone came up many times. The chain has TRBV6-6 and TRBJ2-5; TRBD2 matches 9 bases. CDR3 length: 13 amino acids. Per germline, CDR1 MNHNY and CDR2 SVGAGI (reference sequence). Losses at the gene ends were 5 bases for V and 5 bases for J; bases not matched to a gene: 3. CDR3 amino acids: CASSGTSRETQYF. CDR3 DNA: TGTGCCAGCAGTGGGACTAGCAGGGAGACCCAGTACTTC.

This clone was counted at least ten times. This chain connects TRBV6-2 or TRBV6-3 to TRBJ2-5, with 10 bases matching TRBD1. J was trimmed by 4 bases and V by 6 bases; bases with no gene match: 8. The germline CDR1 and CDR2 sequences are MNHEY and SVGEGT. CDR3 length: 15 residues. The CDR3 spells CASSQDRGYGETQYF. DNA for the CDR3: TGTGCCAGCAGCCAGGACAGGGGGTATGGAGAGACCCAGTACTTC.

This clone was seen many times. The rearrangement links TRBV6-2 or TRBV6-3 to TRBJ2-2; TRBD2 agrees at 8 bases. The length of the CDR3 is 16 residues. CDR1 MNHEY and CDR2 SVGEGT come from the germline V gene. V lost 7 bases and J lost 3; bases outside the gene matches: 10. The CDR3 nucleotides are TGTGCCAGCATCGGTAGCGGGAAGGAGGACACCGGGGAGCTGTTTTTT. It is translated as CASIGSGKEDTGELFF.

The CDR3 reads CASSLARDSQETQYF. CDR3 DNA sequence: TGTGCCAGCAGCTTGGCCCGGGACAGCCAAGAGACCCAGTACTTC. J is TRBJ2-5 and V is TRBV5-6; 7 bases agree with TRBD1. The V and J ends lost 0 bases and 1 base, in that order; junction bases with no gene match: 3. The CDR3 extends over 15 amino acids. CDR1 is SGHDT, CDR2 YYEEEE, per germline.

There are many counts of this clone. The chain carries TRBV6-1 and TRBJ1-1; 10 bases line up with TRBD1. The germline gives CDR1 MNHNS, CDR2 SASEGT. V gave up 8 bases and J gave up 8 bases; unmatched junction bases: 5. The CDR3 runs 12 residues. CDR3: CASLGTGAEAFF. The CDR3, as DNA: TGTGCCAGCCTCGGGACAGGGGCCGAAGCTTTCTTT.

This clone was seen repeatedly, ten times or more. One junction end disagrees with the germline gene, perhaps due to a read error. The CDR3 here is CASSLDRGSHNEQFF. In DNA, the CDR3 is TGTGCCAGCAGCTTAGACAGGGGCTCCCACAATGAGCAGTTCTTC. The chain carries TRBV7-2 and TRBJ2-1, with 7 bases aligning to TRBD1. Germline-derived CDR1 and CDR2 are SGHTA and FQGNSA. This CDR3 contains 15 residues.

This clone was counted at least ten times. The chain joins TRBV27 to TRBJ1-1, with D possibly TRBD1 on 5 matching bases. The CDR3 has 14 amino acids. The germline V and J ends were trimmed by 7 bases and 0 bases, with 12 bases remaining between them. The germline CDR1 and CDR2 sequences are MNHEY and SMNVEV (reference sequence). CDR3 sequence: CASMEDTMNTEAFF. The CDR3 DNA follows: TGTGCCAGCATGGAGGACACCATGAACACTGAAGCTTTCTTT.

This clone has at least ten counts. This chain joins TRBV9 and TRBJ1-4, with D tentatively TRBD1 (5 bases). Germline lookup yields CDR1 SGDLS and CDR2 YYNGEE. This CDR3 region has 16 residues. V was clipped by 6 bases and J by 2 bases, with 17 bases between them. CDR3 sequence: CASTPGQGATNEKLFF. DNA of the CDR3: TGTGCCAGCACCCCTGGCCAGGGAGCGACTAATGAAAAACTGTTTTTT.

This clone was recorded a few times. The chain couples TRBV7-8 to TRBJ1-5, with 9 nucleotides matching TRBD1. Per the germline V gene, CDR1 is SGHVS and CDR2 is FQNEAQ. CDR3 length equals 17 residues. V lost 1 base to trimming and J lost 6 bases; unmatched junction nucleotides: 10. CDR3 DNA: TGTGCCAGCAGCTTAGGTTGGACAGGGGTGCGGGGTCAGCCCCAGCATTTT. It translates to CASSLGWTGVRGQPQHF.

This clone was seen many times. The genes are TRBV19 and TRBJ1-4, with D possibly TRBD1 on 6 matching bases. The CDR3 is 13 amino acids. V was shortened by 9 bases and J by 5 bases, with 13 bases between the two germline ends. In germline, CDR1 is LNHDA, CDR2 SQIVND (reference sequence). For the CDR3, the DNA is TGTGCCAGCTCAGGGGCCACGAATGAAAAACTGTTTTTT. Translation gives CASSGATNEKLFF.

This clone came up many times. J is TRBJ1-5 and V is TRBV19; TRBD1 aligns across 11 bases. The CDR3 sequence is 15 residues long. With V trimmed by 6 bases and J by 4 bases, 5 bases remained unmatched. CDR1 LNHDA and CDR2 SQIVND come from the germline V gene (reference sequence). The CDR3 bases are TGTGCCAGTAGGTCCGGGACAGGGGGTAATCAGCCCCAGCATTTT. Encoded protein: CASRSGTGGNQPQHF. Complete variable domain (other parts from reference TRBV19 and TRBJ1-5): DGGITQSPKYLFRKEGQNVTLSCEQNLNHDAMYWYRQDPGQGLRLIYYSQIVNDFQKGDIAEGYSVSREKKESFPLTVTSAQKNPTAFYLCASRSGTGGNQPQHFGDGTRLSIL.

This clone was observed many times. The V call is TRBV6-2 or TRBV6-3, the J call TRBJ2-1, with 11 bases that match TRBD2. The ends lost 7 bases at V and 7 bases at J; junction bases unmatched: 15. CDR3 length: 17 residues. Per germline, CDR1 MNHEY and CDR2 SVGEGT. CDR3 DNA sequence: TGTGCCAGCAATTTGGGATTAGCGGGAGGGCCGGGAAATGAGCAGTTCTTC. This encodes CASNLGLAGGPGNEQFF.